This record looks at one T cell receptor beta chain sequence and its context. This entry is derived from a study of T cell responses to AZD1222 COVID-19 vaccine. TCRdb's copy holds only in-frame clones and misses some; the assay was immunoSEQ multiplex PCR. This table holds some 130,000 clones, 89% found once. Trimming removed 2 bases from V and 7 bases from J, with 13 bases in between. The CDR3 extends over 14 amino acids. Germline V CDR1 and CDR2: KGHDR, SFDVKD. The sequencing used peripheral blood, collected on day 0 of AZD1222 vaccination. The chain has TRBV24-1 and TRBJ1-2; tentatively, D is TRBD1 (5 bases). The clonotype originates from an adult in good health. The CDR3 spells CATSDSYRSSGYTF. Written as DNA, the CDR3 is TGTGCCACCAGTGATTCGTACAGGAGTAGTGGCTACACCTTC.